This T cell receptor (beta chain) comes out of a study of identical twins' blood T cells. In the study overall: Roughly six alpha and about 6 beta libraries together yielded tens of millions of reads. Points from the study as a whole: Shared environment remains a possible cause of twin similarity.

There are many counts of this clonotype. No antigen is known for it. With 7 bases removed from V and 1 base from J, the gap between germline ends came to 22 bases. Germline V gives CDR1 SQVTM, CDR2 ANQGSEA. The CDR3 extends over 17 amino acids. Reared together, all three twin pairs probably met the same infectious agents and vaccines. Both ends of each TCR cDNA library bore sample-specific barcodes. Via MiXCR, TCRdb re-called the 5' RACE reads, giving one row per CDR3 protein. The data show about 370,000 distinct CDR3 sequences, with more than 25% seen just once and about 6% held by the top ten. Sample: PBMCs. The chain is built from TRBV29-1 and TRBJ2-2; tentatively, D is TRBD1 (5 bases). The clonotype was recovered from a woman between 18 and 55 years old in good health. The CDR3 loop reads CSAKRTGFSLNTGELFF. The CDR3 DNA reads as TGCAGCGCTAAAAGAACAGGTTTCTCCTTGAACACCGGGGAGCTGTTTTTT.